Listed below are T cell receptor beta chains from one sample, sequenced in a study of glioma-infiltrating T cells after dendritic cell vaccination. Here immunoSEQ multiplex PCR was the method, and the copy in TCRdb shows in-frame clones only, minus some. The table lists roughly 98,000 clones, 65% to 90% of them singletons. The sample in question was blood, obtained before dendritic cell vaccination. These receptors all stem from a human donor with glioblastoma. The CDR3 runs from the conserved cysteine through the conserved F or W. A D gene is named only where the DNA matches it firmly. Some rows mark clone size as missing; the rest say once, few, many or name a class of expanded clone.

>NA|TRBD1|TRBJ1-6|TRBV4-1
CASSQEGGLNSPLHF
TGCGCCAGCAGCCAAGAAGGGGGCCTGAATTCACCCCTCCACTTT
>NA|NA|TRBJ2-4|TRBV30
CAWRAVTKNIQYF
TGTGCCTGGAGGGCCGTTACCAAAAACATTCAGTACTTC
>NA|NA|TRBJ1-6|TRBV27
CASRTVLVSPLHF
TGTGCCAGCCGGACAGTTCTGGTTTCACCCCTCCACTTT
>NA|TRBD1|TRBJ2-5|TRBV6-5
CASSREGQGGRTQYF
TGTGCCAGCAGTAGAGAGGGACAGGGAGGGAGGACCCAGTACTTC
>NA|TRBD2|TRBJ2-7|TRBV25-1
CASSPRGGRSEQYF
TGTGCCAGCAGTCCACGGGGGGGCCGTTCCGAGCAGTACTTC
>NA|TRBD2|TRBJ2-7|TRBV7-8
CASSPRDYGYEQYF
TGTGCCAGCAGCCCCCGGGACTACGGGTACGAGCAGTACTTC
>NA|TRBD2|TRBJ2-2|TRBV9
CASSVEGTGGPSGELFF
TGTGCCAGCAGCGTAGAGGGCACGGGAGGGCCTTCCGGGGAGCTGTTTTTT
>once|NA|TRBJ2-7|TRBV5-1
CASSPGRSTYEQYF
TGCGCCAGCAGCCCCGGGAGAAGCACGTACGAGCAGTACTTC
>NA|NA|TRBJ1-4|TRBV6-5
CASGLTASTNEKLFF
TGTGCCAGCGGTTTGACAGCCTCAACTAATGAAAAACTGTTTTTT
>NA|TRBD1|TRBJ2-1|TRBV5-1
CASSFIRQGPGNEQFF
TGCGCCAGCAGCTTTATTAGACAGGGCCCAGGCAATGAGCAGTTCTTC
>NA|TRBD1|TRBJ1-1|TRBV11-3
CASSFTGGTEAFF
TGTGCCAGCAGCTTTACAGGGGGCACTGAAGCTTTCTTT
>once|TRBD1|TRBJ2-7|TRBV4-3
CASSRGQGESYEQYF
TGCGCCAGCAGCCGAGGACAGGGAGAGTCCTACGAGCAGTACTTC
>NA|NA|TRBJ1-6|TRBV7-9
CASSLPSGEWNSPLHF
TGTGCCAGCAGCTTACCCTCGGGGGAATGGAATTCACCCCTCCACTTT
>NA|NA|TRBJ2-7|TRBV5-6
CASSNRGTYEQYF
TGTGCCAGCAGCAACCGGGGAACCTACGAGCAGTACTTC
>once|TRBD1|TRBJ2-7|TRBV30
CAWSNRGDEQYF
TGTGCCTGGAGTAACAGGGGGGACGAGCAGTACTTC
>NA|TRBD2|TRBJ2-2|TRBV6-6
CASSTSGFANTGELFF
TGTGCCAGCAGCACTAGCGGGTTCGCGAACACCGGGGAGCTGTTTTTT
>once|NA|TRBJ2-1|TRBV6-1
CASSVSLYNEQFF
TGTGCCAGCAGTGTATCCCTCTACAATGAGCAGTTCTTC
>NA|NA|TRBJ2-5|TRBV25-1
CASIGETQYF
TGTGCCAGCATCGGGGAGACCCAGTACTTC
>NA|TRBD1|TRBJ1-2|TRBV6-5
CASTTDRGGYGYTF
TGTGCCAGCACCACGGACAGGGGAGGGTATGGCTACACCTTC
>NA|NA|TRBJ2-3|TRBV9
CASSVASFTDTQYF
TGTGCCAGCAGCGTAGCTAGCTTCACAGATACGCAGTATTTT
>once|TRBD2|TRBJ2-1|TRBV7-6
CASSLVAGGRNEQFF
TGTGCCAGCAGCTTAGTAGCGGGGGGTCGAAATGAGCAGTTCTTC
>NA|TRBD1|TRBJ2-3|TRBV7-3
CASSLTGTAGDTQYF
TGTGCCAGCAGCTTGACAGGGACGGCAGGAGATACGCAGTATTTT
>NA|NA|TRBJ2-7|TRBV2
CASSEQGSYEQYF
TGTGCCAGCAGTGAGCAGGGCTCCTACGAGCAGTACTTC
>once|NA|TRBJ2-2|TRBV7-9
CASSPTKSNTGELFF
TGTGCCAGCAGCCCCACAAAGTCGAACACCGGGGAGCTGTTTTTT
>NA|NA|TRBJ1-2|TRBV15
CATSSADRLYGYTF
TGTGCCACCAGCAGTGCGGACAGACTCTATGGCTACACCTTC
>NA|TRBD2|TRBJ2-5|TRBV7-3
CASSSQRGGGETQYF
TGTGCCAGCAGCTCCCAGCGGGGGGGCGGAGAGACCCAGTACTTC
>NA|NA|TRBJ2-7|TRBV21-1
CASSKNRGSSYEQYF
TGTGCCAGCAGCAAAAACAGGGGGAGCTCCTACGAGCAGTACTTC
>NA|TRBD1|TRBJ1-1|TRBV6-1
CASRGDRQGNTEAFF
TGTGCCAGCCGGGGGGACAGGCAGGGGAACACTGAAGCTTTCTTT
>NA|NA|TRBJ1-1|TRBV6-4
CASSDVPGRGSEAFF
TGTGCCAGCAGTGACGTGCCTGGCAGGGGATCTGAAGCTTTCTTT
>NA|NA|TRBJ2-2|TRBV29-1
CSVDPGHSNTGELFF
TGCAGCGTCGACCCCGGACATTCGAACACCGGGGAGCTGTTTTTT
>NA|NA|TRBJ2-7|TRBV27
CASSLSGLSLAYEQYF
TGTGCCAGCAGTTTATCGGGGCTGAGTCTAGCCTACGAGCAGTACTTC
>NA|NA|TRBJ2-7|TRBV28
CASSLPAGHYEQYF
TGTGCCAGCAGCCTGCCGGCAGGGCACTACGAGCAGTACTTC
>NA|TRBD2|TRBJ2-1|TRBV7-9
CASSLSSGASTYNEQFF
TGTGCCAGCAGCTTATCGAGCGGGGCCTCCACCTACAATGAGCAGTTCTTC
>NA|NA|TRBJ2-6|TRBV9
CASSDPGLGGANVLTF
TGTGCCAGCAGCGATCCAGGATTGGGTGGGGCCAACGTCCTGACTTTC
>NA|TRBD2|TRBJ2-5|TRBV15
CAISDQAGYQETQYF
TGTGCCATCAGTGATCAAGCGGGATACCAAGAGACCCAGTACTTC
>NA|NA|TRBJ2-3|TRBV9
CASSAGSTARGTDTQYF
TGTGCCAGCAGCGCGGGGAGTACAGCGCGCGGCACAGATACGCAGTATTTT
>NA|TRBD2|TRBJ2-7|TRBV7-8
CASSQTGRQTSGRTVQYF
TGTGCCAGCAGCCAAACCGGGAGACAAACTAGCGGGAGAACGGTGCAGTACTTC
>few|NA|TRBJ1-5|TRBV4-1
CASSPKRGNQPQHF
TGCGCCAGCAGCCCGAAACGAGGCAATCAGCCCCAGCATTTT
>NA|TRBD2|TRBJ2-7|TRBV19
CASSIRRERGPGEQYF
TGTGCCAGTAGTATTCGTCGGGAGCGGGGGCCGGGGGAGCAGTACTTC
>NA|NA|TRBJ2-5|TRBV13
CASSLVYGGAQETQYF
TGTGCCAGCAGCTTAGTGTACGGGGGAGCTCAAGAGACCCAGTACTTC
>NA|NA|TRBJ2-1|TRBV4-1
CASSREGAGYEQFF
TGCGCCAGCAGTCGGGAGGGGGCGGGTTATGAGCAGTTCTTC
>NA|NA|TRBJ1-2|TRBV11-2
CASSPRPSGGYGYTF
TGTGCCAGCAGCCCCCGACCCTCCGGCGGCTATGGCTACACCTTC
>NA|TRBD2|TRBJ2-5|TRBV27
CASSLLRGDQETQYF
TGTGCCAGCAGTTTACTGCGGGGGGACCAAGAGACCCAGTACTTC
>NA|TRBD2|TRBJ2-7|TRBV28
CASSKPGLTYEQYF
TGTGCCAGCAGCAAACCGGGACTAACCTACGAGCAGTACTTC
>NA|NA|TRBJ2-5|TRBV19
CASSIDTLQETQYF
TGTGCCAGTAGTATAGATACCCTACAAGAGACCCAGTACTTC